The sequence of this T cell receptor (beta chain) was determined in a study of cytomegalovirus exposure and HLA in healthy donors. Use of 60 Vbeta and 13 Jbeta primers characterized the PCR. Generated by immunoSEQ multiplex PCR, the TCRdb table keeps only in-frame clones and is missing some. Its listing shows tens of thousands of clones. Germline V gene sequence: CDR1 KGHSH, CDR2 LQKENI. The CDR3 is 14 residues long. V gave up 1 base and J gave up 5 bases; unmatched junction bases: 5. Study observations and caveats: A later analysis by the authors found several of the most significant clusters apparently linked to common viral pathogens. The presence/absence work took it that sequencing depth was about the same across donors.

For this clone: Its matching antigen is unknown.

Sequenced: PBMCs. J is TRBJ2-7 and V is TRBV18; 7 bases align to TRBD1. The clonotype comes from a man under 40 in good health and CMV-seronegative. In DNA, the CDR3 is TGTGCCAGCTCACCACTAGGGACAGAAAACGAGCAGTACTTC. Protein sequence: CASSPLGTENEQYF.